The source of this TCR beta chain is a study of tumor-infiltrating lymphocytes in primary liver carcinoma. Priming with a constant-region primer yielded TCR beta cDNA from 450 to 600 ng total RNA. ARM-PCR, slightly modified, supplied the TCR beta libraries through three nested multiplex PCR rounds. A C-beta reverse primer and TRBV1-TRBV30 forward primers served in each of the first two PCR rounds, at approximately 10 cycles apiece. Each CDR3 protein gets one entry after TCRdb re-called the multiplex PCR reads with MiXCR. The repertoire holds 55,000 to 65,000 distinct CDR3 sequences, with less than 75% as singletons. Investigators took RNA and DNA out together from 20-30 mg of unsorted bulk tissue. Chronic HBV infection was present in the patients, who were treatment-naive. Every single tumor sample held over 75% viable tumor cells. CDR1 and CDR2 from the germline V gene are SEHNR and FQNEAQ (reference sequence). The CDR3 runs to 13 residues.

With respect to this clonotype: Its specificity is unknown. At one end, the junction sequence differs from germline, possibly due to a read error.

The study, taken as a whole, reports: Tumors and blood were compared for top-250-clone fraction, and tumors had the significantly higher value (p = 0.039).

V is TRBV7-9 and J is TRBJ1-1; D may be TRBD1 (5 bases). This clonotype was obtained from a man in his forties or fifties with primary liver carcinoma and hepatitis B virus infection. Sequences were obtained from liver tumor tissue from sampling region 2. The subset is: tumor region T2, inferior pole. CDR3 nucleotide sequence: TGTTCCAGCAGCTTAGAGACAGTTACTGAAGATTTCTTT. As protein: CSSSLETVTEDFF.